The 23 T cell receptor beta chains listed next were all sequenced from one sample in a study of blood T cell repertoires in COVID-19. Sequenced by immunoSEQ multiplex PCR; TCRdb stores in-frame clones only, minus some. Of some 200,000 clones in the sample, about nine tenths were seen once. The sample taken for sequencing was peripheral blood. The receptor source for this set is a man older than 75 with acute or convalescent COVID-19.

J is TRBJ2-5 and V is TRBV7-8; the match to TRBD1 covers 8 bases. The CDR3 is 15 amino acids. The germline V gene encodes CDR1 SGHVS and CDR2 FQNEAQ. The V gene end was trimmed by 5 bases and the J gene end by 5 bases; junction bases not matched to a gene: 10. The CDR3 sequence is CASSPSAGGRETQYF. As DNA, the CDR3 is TGTGCCAGCAGCCCGAGCGCAGGGGGCCGGGAGACCCAGTACTTC. Full variable domain (missing parts from reference TRBV7-8 and TRBJ2-5): GAGVSQSPRYKVAKRGQDVALRCDPISGHVSLFWYQQALGQGPEFLTYFQNEAQLDKSGLPSDRFFAERPEGSVSTLKIQRTQQEDSAVYLCASSPSAGGRETQYFGPGTRLLVL.

This sequence joins TRBV27 and TRBJ2-3, with 9 bases that match TRBD2. After removal of 0 bases from V and 1 base from J, the junction contained 5 bases not matched to a gene. CDR1 MNHEY and CDR2 SMNVEV come from the germline V gene (reference sequence). This CDR3 region has 17 residues. CDR3 in DNA: TGTGCCAGCAGTTTATCTACTAGCGGGCCTCGCACAGATACGCAGTATTTT. This encodes CASSLSTSGPRTDTQYF.

The chain links TRBV30 to TRBJ1-2, with unresolved D. V was trimmed by 4 bases and J by 3 bases, leaving 12 bases between them. The germline V gene encodes CDR1 GTSNPN and CDR2 SVGIG (reference sequence). The CDR3 covers 13 residues. The CDR3 loop is CAWTGQSYYGYTF. CDR3 bases: TGTGCCTGGACTGGGCAGTCTTACTATGGCTACACCTTC.

The genes are TRBV5-1 and TRBJ1-2, with D unresolved. CDR1 SGHRS and CDR2 YFSETQ come from the germline V gene. Trimming pared 2 bases from V and 4 bases from J, leaving 12 bases between. CDR3 length: 14 amino acids. As DNA, the CDR3 is TGCGCCAGCAGCTTAGATGGCAGAATCTATGGCTACACCTTC. Translating gives CASSLDGRIYGYTF.

V and J are TRBV10-2 and TRBJ1-1; D is unresolved. Looked up from germline, CDR1 is WSHSY and CDR2 is SAAADI. CDR3 length equals 11 residues. V lost 7 bases, J lost 3 bases, and 6 bases lay in between. This CDR3 reads CASTRYTEAFF. The CDR3 nucleotides read TGCGCCAGCACGAGGTACACTGAAGCTTTCTTT.

This chain links TRBV18 with TRBJ2-2; possible D gene TRBD1, 6 bases. This CDR3 region has 16 residues. The germline gives CDR1 KGHSH, CDR2 LQKENI. V was trimmed by 0 bases and J by 7 bases, leaving 15 bases between them. The CDR3 region is CASSPPVPGAGGELFF. The CDR3 region has the DNA TGTGCCAGCTCACCACCGGTCCCAGGGGCCGGCGGGGAGCTGTTTTTT.

This clone came up once. CDR3 sequence (DNA): TGCGCCAGCAGCTTGGTAGGACAGAACTACAATGAGCAGTTCTTC. Amino acid sequence: CASSLVGQNYNEQFF. V is TRBV5-1 and J is TRBJ2-1; possible D gene TRBD1, 6 bases. Trimming took 0 bases from V and 3 from J, leaving 10 bases between them. The CDR3 runs to 15 residues. CDR1 and CDR2 (germline): SGHRS, YFSETQ.

CDR3 DNA sequence: TGTGCCAGCAGCTTGGGGTCGGGGAGTAGAGCCAAAAACATTCAGTACTTC. Amino acids: CASSLGSGSRAKNIQYF. The chain couples TRBV5-4 to TRBJ2-4, with TRBD2 as a possible D gene (5 bases). In germline, CDR1 is SGHNT, CDR2 YYREEE (reference sequence). CDR3 length: 17 amino acids. V lost 0 bases, J lost 0 bases, and 13 bases lay in between.

The chain combines TRBV4-1 with TRBJ2-1, with TRBD2 matching 9 bases. Germline CDR1 MGHRA, CDR2 YSYEKL. V gave up 2 bases and J gave up 0 bases; unmatched junction bases: 5. The CDR3 totals 17 residues. CDR3 sequence reads: CASSQTGTSSSYNEQFF. The CDR3 nucleotides are TGCGCCAGCAGCCAAACCGGGACTAGCAGCTCCTACAATGAGCAGTTCTTC.

A few counts support this clone. This chain connects TRBV30 to TRBJ2-2, with a weak D call TRBD2 (7 bases). V was shortened by 4 bases and J by 6 bases, with 18 bases between the two germline ends. Per germline, CDR1 GTSNPN and CDR2 SVGIG (reference sequence). The CDR3 runs 15 residues. CDR3 residues: CAWKAIRGAPGELFF. In DNA form, the CDR3 reads TGTGCCTGGAAGGCCATCCGGGGGGCTCCCGGGGAGCTGTTTTTT.

J is TRBJ2-3 and V is TRBV19, with 12 bases lining up with TRBD2. Germline-derived CDR1 and CDR2 are LNHDA and SQIVND (reference sequence). After removal of 9 bases from V and 5 bases from J, the junction contained 9 bases not matched to a gene. The CDR3 loop spans 15 amino acids. CDR3 in amino acids: CASRLAGEVLDTQYF. The CDR3, as DNA: TGTGCCAGCCGACTAGCGGGAGAAGTCTTAGATACGCAGTATTTT.

The genes are TRBV20-1 and TRBJ2-1, with D possibly being TRBD2 (5 bases). The V end lost 3 bases, the J end lost 2 bases, and 11 bases lay between the germline ends. CDR3 length: 14 residues. Germline CDR1 is DFQATT and CDR2 is SNEGSKA (reference sequence). CDR3 region: CSASRETAYNEQFF. Written as DNA, the CDR3 is TGCAGTGCTAGTCGGGAAACCGCCTACAATGAGCAGTTCTTC.

The chain combines TRBV7-3 with TRBJ1-1; TRBD1 agrees at 7 bases. Per germline, CDR1 SGHTA and CDR2 FQGTGA. The CDR3 runs to 14 residues. The junction had 7 bases not matched to a gene; V was cut back by 5 bases and J by 4 bases. The CDR3 DNA sequence: TGTGCCAGCAGCCTCGGACAGGCACCCACTGAAGCTTTCTTT. Protein sequence: CASSLGQAPTEAFF.

This chain joins TRBV5-1 and TRBJ2-5, with D possibly matching TRBD2 (5 bases). V was trimmed by 4 bases and J by 9 bases, leaving 16 bases between them. The length of the CDR3 is 13 residues. CDR1 SGHRS and CDR2 YFSETQ come from the germline V gene. The CDR3 sequence is CASSRGSGEAQYF. CDR3 sequence (DNA): TGCGCCAGCAGCCGAGGGAGCGGCGAGGCCCAGTACTTC.

This clone was seen a few times. V and J are TRBV5-4 and TRBJ2-2, with 8 bases matching TRBD1. The CDR3 extends over 15 amino acids. Germline CDR1 is SGHNT and CDR2 is YYREEE (reference sequence). After removal of 0 bases from V and 3 bases from J, the junction contained 1 base not matched to a gene. For the CDR3, the DNA is TGTGCCAGCAGCTTGGTGGACAGGGACACCGGGGAGCTGTTTTTT. Translated: CASSLVDRDTGELFF.

Here the CDR3 reads CASSPGQANYGYTF. The DNA of the CDR3 is TGCGCCAGCAGCCCCGGACAGGCTAACTATGGCTACACCTTC. The rearrangement joins TRBV5-1 to TRBJ1-2, with 7 positions matching TRBD1. Germline V lookup: CDR1 SGHRS, CDR2 YFSETQ. Germline trimming cut 4 bases from V and 0 bases from J; bases unmatched to any gene: 3. CDR3 length equals 14 residues.

The genes are TRBV3-1 (or the pseudogene TRBV3-2) and TRBJ2-1; 9 positions agree with TRBD2. This CDR3 has 19 amino acids. Trimming took 0 bases from V and 2 from J; bases not matched to a gene: 11. Per germline, CDR1 LGHDT and CDR2 YNNKEL (reference sequence). The CDR3 spells CASSQDPRREGHTYNEQFF. The CDR3 bases are TGTGCCAGCAGCCAAGACCCAAGGCGGGAGGGCCACACCTACAATGAGCAGTTCTTC.

V gene TRBV3-1 (or the pseudogene TRBV3-2) combines with J gene TRBJ2-3; D unresolved. Germline CDR1 reads LGHDT; CDR2 reads YNNKEL (reference sequence). The CDR3 has 15 residues. V dropped 0 bases and J dropped 3 bases, with 10 bases sitting between them. CDR3 region: CASSQDTVRTDTQYF. As DNA, the CDR3 is TGTGCCAGCAGCCAAGATACAGTTAGAACAGATACGCAGTATTTT.

The chain uses TRBV11-3 and TRBJ1-3; D not certain. Germline V lookup: CDR1 SGHNT, CDR2 YENEEA. The CDR3 loop spans 13 amino acids. Deletions cut 5 bases from V and 3 bases from J, with 8 bases between. In DNA, the CDR3 is TGTGCCAGCAGCGAACAGCTTGGAAACACCATATATTTT. It translates to CASSEQLGNTIYF.

This chain links TRBV5-1 with TRBJ2-2; TRBD1 is a possible D gene (6 bases). The CDR3 consists of 15 residues. CDR1 is SGHRS, CDR2 YFSETQ, per germline. The ends were cut back, 3 bases at V and 1 base at J, with 10 bases in the middle. The CDR3 DNA follows: TGCGCCAGCAGCTGGGAGACAGGGAACACCGGGGAGCTGTTTTTT. Its protein product is CASSWETGNTGELFF.

The chain has TRBV7-2 and TRBJ2-1, with 10 bases lining up with TRBD1. V shed 5 bases, J shed 7 bases, and the junction held 8 bases outside the gene matches. Looked up from germline, CDR1 is SGHTA and CDR2 is FQGNSA. The CDR3 extends over 15 amino acids. As DNA, the CDR3 is TGTGCCAGCAGCCCCCGGGACAGGGGAGGGAATGAGCAGTTCTTC. As protein: CASSPRDRGGNEQFF.

The rearrangement uses TRBV12-5 and TRBJ2-7; TRBD1 matches 9 bases. The germline V gene encodes CDR1 LGHNT and CDR2 FRNRAP. Losses at the gene ends were 7 bases for V and 2 bases for J; bases not matched to a gene: 18. This CDR3 has 18 amino acids. CDR3 region: CASALAGVGQGPTYEQYF. CDR3 DNA sequence: TGTGCTAGTGCCCTTGCGGGGGTGGGACAGGGCCCTACCTACGAGCAGTACTTC.

The rearrangement joins TRBV21-1 to TRBJ2-7; the table calls TRBD2, which could not be checked here. TRBV21-1 is a documented pseudogene. This CDR3 contains 19 residues. Written as DNA, the CDR3 is TGTGCCAGCAGCAAAGCTGTTCTAGCGGGAGGATCAAGACTAGGCGAGCAGTACGTC. Its protein product is CASSKAVLAGGSRLGEQYV.